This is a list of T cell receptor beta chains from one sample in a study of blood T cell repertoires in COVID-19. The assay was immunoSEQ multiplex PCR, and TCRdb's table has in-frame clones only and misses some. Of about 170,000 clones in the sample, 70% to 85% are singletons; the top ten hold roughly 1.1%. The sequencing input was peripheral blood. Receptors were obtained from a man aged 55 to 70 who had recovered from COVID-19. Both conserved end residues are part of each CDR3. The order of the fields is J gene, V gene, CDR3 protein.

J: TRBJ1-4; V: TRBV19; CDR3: CASSNGPGTNEKLFF
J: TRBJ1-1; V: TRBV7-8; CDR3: CASSEDVNTEAFF
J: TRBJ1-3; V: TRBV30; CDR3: CAWRGKTGNTIYF
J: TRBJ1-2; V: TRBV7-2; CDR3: CASSLPQGVYGYTF
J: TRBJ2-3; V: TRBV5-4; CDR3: CASSFRGGSDTQYF
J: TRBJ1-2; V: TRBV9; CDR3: CASSVDPGTGAYGYTF
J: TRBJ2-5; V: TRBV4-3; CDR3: CASSKKVRETQYF
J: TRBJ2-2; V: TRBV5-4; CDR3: CASSLVRTTGELFF
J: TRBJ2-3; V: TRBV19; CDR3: CASSIGLVVSSTDTQYF
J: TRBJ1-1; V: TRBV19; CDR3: CASTVDREAFF
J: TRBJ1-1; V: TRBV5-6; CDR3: CASSPGFSGTGYTNTEAFF
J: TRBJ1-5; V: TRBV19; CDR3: CASSTPRQPQHF
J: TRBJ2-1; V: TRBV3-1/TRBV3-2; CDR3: CASSYGTTQYNEQFF
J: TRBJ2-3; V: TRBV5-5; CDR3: CASSKTTGGGTDTQYF
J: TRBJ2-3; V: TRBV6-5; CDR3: CASSYSPGSRDTQYF
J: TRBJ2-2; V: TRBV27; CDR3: CASSLTENTGELFF
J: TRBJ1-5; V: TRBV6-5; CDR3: CATIPGQGKGQPQHF
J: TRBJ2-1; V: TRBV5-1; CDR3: CASSLNSRTPHKGQFF
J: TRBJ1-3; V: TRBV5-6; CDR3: CASSQGPGSGNTIYF
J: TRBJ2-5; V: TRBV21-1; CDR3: CASSKGARDREETQYF
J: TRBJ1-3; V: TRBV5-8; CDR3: CASSLSGTAGNTIYF
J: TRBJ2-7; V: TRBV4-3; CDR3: CASSRGGGAYEQYF
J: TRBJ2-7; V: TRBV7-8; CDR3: CASSLEAPYEQYF
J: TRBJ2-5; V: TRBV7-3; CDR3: CASSFNSDRGETQYF
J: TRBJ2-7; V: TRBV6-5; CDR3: CASSYSAGTSYYEQYF
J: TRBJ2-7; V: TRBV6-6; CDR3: CASMGQQGNYEQYF
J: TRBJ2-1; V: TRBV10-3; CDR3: CAIRPGQGVDEQFF
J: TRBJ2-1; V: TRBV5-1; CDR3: CASSRDSISYNEQFF
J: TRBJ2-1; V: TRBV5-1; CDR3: CASSLVTSVTGNEQFF
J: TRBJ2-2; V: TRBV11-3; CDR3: CASSPPFGELFF
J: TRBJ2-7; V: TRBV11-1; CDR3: CASSLHRDSSYEQYF
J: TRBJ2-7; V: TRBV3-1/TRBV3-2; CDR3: CATHQGGTYEQYF
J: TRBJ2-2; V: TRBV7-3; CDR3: CASSAFIGGAPGELFF
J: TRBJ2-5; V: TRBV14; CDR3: CASSQWGQGARETQYF
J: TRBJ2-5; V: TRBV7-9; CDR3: CASIPGAGAWYQETQYF
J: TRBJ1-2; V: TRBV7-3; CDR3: CASSLLAGGHGYTF
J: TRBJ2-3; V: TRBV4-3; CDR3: CASSLGTGTDTQYF
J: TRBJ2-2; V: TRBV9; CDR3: CASSARDRVNTGELFF
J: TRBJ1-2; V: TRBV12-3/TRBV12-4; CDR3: CASSLTGNGYTF
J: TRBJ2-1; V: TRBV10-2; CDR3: CASSSGVEQFF
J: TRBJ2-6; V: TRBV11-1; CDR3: CASSWRGASGANVLTF
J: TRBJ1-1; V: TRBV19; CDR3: CASPPGPGDPTEAFF
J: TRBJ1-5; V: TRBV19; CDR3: CASSQTRGGSGDQPQHF
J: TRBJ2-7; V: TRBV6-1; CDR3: CASSEGDRGSYF
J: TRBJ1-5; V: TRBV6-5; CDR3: CASSSGQGARGPQHF
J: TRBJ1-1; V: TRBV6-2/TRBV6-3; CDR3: CASSYSSAGWMNTEAFF
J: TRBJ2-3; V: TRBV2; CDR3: CASSGLGLAGGPAEDTQYF
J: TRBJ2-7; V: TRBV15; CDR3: CATSRDSGSYEQYF
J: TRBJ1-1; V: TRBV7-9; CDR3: CASSSRGIGTEAFF
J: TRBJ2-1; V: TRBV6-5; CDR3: CASSSRGRDHEQFF
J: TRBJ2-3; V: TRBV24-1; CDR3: CATSDFTGYTDTQYF
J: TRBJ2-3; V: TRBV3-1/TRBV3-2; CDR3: CASSQVSDTQYF
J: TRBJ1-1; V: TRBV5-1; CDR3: CASSFRGEAFF